This T cell receptor (beta chain) emerged from a study of long-term antiretroviral therapy in people with HIV. This clone was seen a handful of times. Its antigen is unknown. Survey-level immunoSEQ v3.0 assays were run. Method: immunoSEQ multiplex PCR; TCRdb's copy keeps in-frame clones and lacks some. Of 20,000 to 25,000 clones detected, roughly 84% appear once; the ten largest clones hold 8% to 9.5%. Overall study findings and caveats: ART adherence, viral resistance and therapy changes were undocumented. Controls showed broader CDR3 length ranges than did the HIV repertoires. Before ART, certain clones expanded, and these dominated the repertoire at all time points.

Cryopreserved PBMC, at roughly 0.85-10 million per sample, were present before DNA extraction. The CDR3 covers 13 residues. V was trimmed by 5 bases and J by 2 bases, leaving 10 bases between them. CDR1 is SEHNR, CDR2 FQNEAQ, per germline (reference sequence). The rearrangement joins TRBV7-9 to TRBJ2-7, with D tentatively TRBD2 (5 bases). The source is a man aged 18 to 30 with HIV. The sequencing here drew on unsorted PBMCs, taken 0.2 years before starting antiretroviral therapy. CDR3 sequence reads: CASSPLEAYEQYF. The CDR3 DNA sequence: TGTGCCAGCAGCCCGCTGGAGGCCTACGAGCAGTACTTC.